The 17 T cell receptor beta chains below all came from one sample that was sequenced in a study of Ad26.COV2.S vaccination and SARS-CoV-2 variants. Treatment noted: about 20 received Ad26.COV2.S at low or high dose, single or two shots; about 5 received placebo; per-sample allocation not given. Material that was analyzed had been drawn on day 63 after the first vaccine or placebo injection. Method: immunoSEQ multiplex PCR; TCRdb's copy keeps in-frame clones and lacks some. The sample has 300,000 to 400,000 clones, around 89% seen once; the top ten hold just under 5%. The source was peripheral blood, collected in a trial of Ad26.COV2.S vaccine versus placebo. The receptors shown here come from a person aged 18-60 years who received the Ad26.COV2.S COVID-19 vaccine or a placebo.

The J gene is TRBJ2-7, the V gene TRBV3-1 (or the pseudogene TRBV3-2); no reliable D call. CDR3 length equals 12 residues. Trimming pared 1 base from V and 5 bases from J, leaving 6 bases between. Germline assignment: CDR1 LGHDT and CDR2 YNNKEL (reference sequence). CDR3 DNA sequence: TGTGCCAGCAGCCAAGTTTACCACGAGCAGTACTTC. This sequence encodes CASSQVYHEQYF.

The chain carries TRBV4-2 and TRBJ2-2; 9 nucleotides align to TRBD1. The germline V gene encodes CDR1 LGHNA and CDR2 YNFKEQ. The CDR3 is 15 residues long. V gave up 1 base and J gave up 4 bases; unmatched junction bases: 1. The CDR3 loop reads CASSQGTGVTGELFF. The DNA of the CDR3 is TGTGCCAGCAGCCAAGGGACAGGGGTCACCGGGGAGCTGTTTTTT.

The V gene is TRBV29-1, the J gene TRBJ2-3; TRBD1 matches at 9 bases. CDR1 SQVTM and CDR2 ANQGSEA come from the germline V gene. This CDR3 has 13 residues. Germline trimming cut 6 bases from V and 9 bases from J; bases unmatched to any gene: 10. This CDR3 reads CSVVPGQGNTQYF. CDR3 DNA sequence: TGCAGCGTAGTCCCGGGACAGGGAAACACGCAGTATTTT.

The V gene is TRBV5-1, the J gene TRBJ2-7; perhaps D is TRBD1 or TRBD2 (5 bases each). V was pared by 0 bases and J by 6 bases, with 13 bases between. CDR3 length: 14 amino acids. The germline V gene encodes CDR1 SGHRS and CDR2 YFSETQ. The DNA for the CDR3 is TGCGCCAGCAGCTTGGTCTTGACAGCGGTCGAGCAGTACTTC. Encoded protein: CASSLVLTAVEQYF.

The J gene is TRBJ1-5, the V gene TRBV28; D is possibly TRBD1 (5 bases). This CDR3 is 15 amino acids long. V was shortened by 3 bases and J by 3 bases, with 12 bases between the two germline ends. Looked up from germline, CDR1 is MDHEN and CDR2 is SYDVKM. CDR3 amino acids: CASSFSSRDNQPQHF. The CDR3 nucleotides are TGTGCCAGCAGTTTTTCGTCCAGGGACAATCAGCCCCAGCATTTT.

CDR3 amino acids: CASSFDRGSPFF. The CDR3 nucleotides are TGTGCCAGCAGTTTCGACAGGGGGTCGCCTTTCTTT. The chain recombines TRBV6-5 with TRBJ1-1, with 9 positions matching TRBD1. The V segment lost 4 bases and the J segment 12 bases; nucleotides outside the gene matches: 6. This CDR3 spans 12 amino acids. Germline CDR1 reads MNHEY; CDR2 reads SVGAGI.

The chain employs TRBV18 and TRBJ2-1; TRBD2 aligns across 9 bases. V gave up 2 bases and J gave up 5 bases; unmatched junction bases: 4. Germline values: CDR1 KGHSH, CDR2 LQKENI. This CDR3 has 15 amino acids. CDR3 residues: CASSPGLAGNNEQFF. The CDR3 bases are TGTGCCAGCTCACCAGGCCTAGCGGGGAACAATGAGCAGTTCTTC.

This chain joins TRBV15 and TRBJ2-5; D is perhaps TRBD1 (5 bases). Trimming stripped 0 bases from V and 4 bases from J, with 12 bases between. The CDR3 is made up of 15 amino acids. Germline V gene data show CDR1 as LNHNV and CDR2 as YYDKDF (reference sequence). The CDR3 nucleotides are TGTGCCACCAGCAGAGAGCGTAGGGGCAGAGAGACCCAGTACTTC. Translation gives CATSRERRGRETQYF.

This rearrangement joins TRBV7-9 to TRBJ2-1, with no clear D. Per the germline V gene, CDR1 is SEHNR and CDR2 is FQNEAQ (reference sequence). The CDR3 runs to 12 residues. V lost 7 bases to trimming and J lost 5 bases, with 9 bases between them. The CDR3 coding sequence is TGTGCCAGCATGCGCCAAAACAATGAGCAGTTCTTC. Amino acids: CASMRQNNEQFF.

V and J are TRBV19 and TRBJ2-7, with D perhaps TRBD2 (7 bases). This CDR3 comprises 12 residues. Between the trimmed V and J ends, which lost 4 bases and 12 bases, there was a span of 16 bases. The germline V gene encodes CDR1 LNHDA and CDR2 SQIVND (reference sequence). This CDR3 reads CASSKGEGRVYF. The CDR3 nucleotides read TGTGCCAGTAGTAAGGGGGAGGGCCGCGTGTACTTC.

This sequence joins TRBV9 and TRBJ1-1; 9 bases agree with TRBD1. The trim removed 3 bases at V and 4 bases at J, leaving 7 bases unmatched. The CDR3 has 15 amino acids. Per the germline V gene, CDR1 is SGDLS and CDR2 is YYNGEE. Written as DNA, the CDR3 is TGTGCCAGCAGCGAACCGACAGGGGGATTCACTGAAGCTTTCTTT. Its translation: CASSEPTGGFTEAFF.

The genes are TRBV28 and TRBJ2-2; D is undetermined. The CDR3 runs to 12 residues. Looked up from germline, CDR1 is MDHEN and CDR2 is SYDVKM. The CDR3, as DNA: TGTGCGAGTTTCGGGAACACCGGGGAGCTGTTTTTT. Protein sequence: CASFGNTGELFF. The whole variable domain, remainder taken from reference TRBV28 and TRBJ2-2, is DVKVTQSSRYLVKRTGEKVFLECVQDMDHENMFWYRQDPGLGLRLIYFSYDVKMKEKGDIPEGYSVSREKKERFSLILESASTNQTSMYLCASFGNTGELFFGEGSRLTVL.

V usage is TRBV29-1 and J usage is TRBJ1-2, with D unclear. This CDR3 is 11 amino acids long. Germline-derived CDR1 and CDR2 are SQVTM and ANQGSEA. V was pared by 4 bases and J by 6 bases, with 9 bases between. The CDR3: CSVAFSHGYTF. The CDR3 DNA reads TGCAGCGTTGCCTTCTCACATGGCTACACCTTC.

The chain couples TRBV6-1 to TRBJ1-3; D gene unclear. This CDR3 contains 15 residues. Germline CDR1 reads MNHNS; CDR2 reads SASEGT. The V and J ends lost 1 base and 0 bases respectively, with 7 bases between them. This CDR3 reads CASSEGVTSGNTIYF. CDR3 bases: TGTGCCAGCAGTGAAGGAGTCACCTCTGGAAACACCATATATTTT.

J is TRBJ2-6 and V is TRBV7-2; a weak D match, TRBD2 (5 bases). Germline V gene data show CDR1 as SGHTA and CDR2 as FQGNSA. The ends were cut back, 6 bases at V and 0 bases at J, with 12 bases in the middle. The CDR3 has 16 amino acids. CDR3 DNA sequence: TGTGCCAGCAGGGACGGAGGAAACTCTGGGGCCAACGTCCTGACTTTC. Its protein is CASRDGGNSGANVLTF.

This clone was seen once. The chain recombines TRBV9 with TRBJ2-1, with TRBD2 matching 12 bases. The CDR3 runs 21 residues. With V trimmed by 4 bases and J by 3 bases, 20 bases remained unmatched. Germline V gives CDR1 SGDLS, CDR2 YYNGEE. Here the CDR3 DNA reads TGTGCCAGCAGCACGAGTCTAGCGGGAGGGCCTTCCGCACAACACTACAATGAGCAGTTCTTC. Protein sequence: CASSTSLAGGPSAQHYNEQFF.

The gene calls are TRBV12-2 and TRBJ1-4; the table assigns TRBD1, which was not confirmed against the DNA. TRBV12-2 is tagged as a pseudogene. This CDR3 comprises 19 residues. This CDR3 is CASRPARDRGQSLNEKLFF. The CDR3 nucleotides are TGTGCAAGTCGCCCAGCCCGGGACAGGGGACAATCTCTTAATGAAAAACTGTTTTTT.